The 8 T cell receptor beta chains reported below all come from one sample, sequenced in a study of vaccination and CD4 T cells after COVID-19. Treatment reported: approximately nine-day PBMC culture with coronavirus spike peptide pools or control peptides (ViraFEST assay). The Oncomine TCR Beta short-read assay was what sequenced the DNA obtained from cultured CD4+ T cells. TCRdb processed the PCR reads anew with MiXCR; each CDR3 protein has one entry. The sample contains around 15,000 distinct CDR3 sequences, about 38% of which appear only once. No antigen has been assigned to these receptors. Sequenced sample: cultured CD4+ T cells from blood. These TCRs come from a human donor with COVID-19.

In its sample, this clonotype was seen a few times. This rearrangement joins TRBV7-2 to TRBJ2-7; TRBD2 aligns across 13 bases. J was trimmed by 4 bases and V by 5 bases; bases with no gene match: 14. Germline CDR1 and CDR2: SGHTA and FQGNSA. This CDR3 is 18 amino acids long. CDR3 bases: TGTGCCAGCAGCCTCCGGACTAGCGGGGGCCCCCTCGGTTACGAGCAGTACTTC. Its protein is CASSLRTSGGPLGYEQYF.

V is TRBV19 and J is TRBJ2-3, with D perhaps given as TRBD1 or TRBD2 (5 bases each). The CDR3 covers 14 residues. The germline CDR1 and CDR2 sequences are LNHDA and SQIVND (reference sequence). Trimming stripped 5 bases from V and 1 base from J, with 10 bases between. CDR3 DNA sequence: TGTGCCAGTAGTTTGCTGGGGGGCACAGATACGCAGTATTTT. Its translation is CASSLLGGTDTQYF.

This clonotype was detected only a few times. The chain combines TRBV7-2 with TRBJ2-2; D not resolved. The ends were cut back, 5 bases at V and 5 bases at J, with 9 bases in the middle. Germline CDR1 reads SGHTA; CDR2 reads FQGNSA. The CDR3 has 13 amino acids. In nucleotides, the CDR3 is TGTGCCAGCAGCATAAGACCTACCGGGGAGCTGTTTTTT. Its translation: CASSIRPTGELFF.

V usage is TRBV7-9 and J usage is TRBJ2-1; perhaps D is TRBD1 or TRBD2 (6 bases each). V was shortened by 7 bases and J by 6 bases, with 13 bases between the two germline ends. Germline CDR1 reads SEHNR; CDR2 reads FQNEAQ (reference sequence). The CDR3 contains 13 residues. The CDR3 sequence: CASTKRGANEQFF. The CDR3 DNA follows: TGTGCCAGCACCAAGAGGGGGGCCAATGAGCAGTTCTTC.

This clonotype appeared a few times. The chain uses TRBV6-1 and TRBJ1-1; D unclear. The germline gives CDR1 MNHNS, CDR2 SASEGT. The V end lost 2 bases, the J end lost 4 bases, and 11 bases lay between the germline ends. The CDR3 length is 14 residues. CDR3 loop: CASSESRGFTEAFF. Here the CDR3 DNA reads TGTGCCAGCAGTGAATCGAGAGGATTCACTGAAGCTTTCTTT.

This clonotype was counted a few times. CDR3 loop: CATSDDDGPRGEQYF. Here the CDR3 DNA reads TGTGCCACCAGTGATGACGACGGACCAAGGGGCGAGCAGTACTTC. V gene TRBV24-1 combines with J gene TRBJ2-7; perhaps TRBD1 as D (5 bases). V was pared by 3 bases and J by 6 bases, with 17 bases between. This CDR3 comprises 15 residues. The germline CDR1 and CDR2 sequences are KGHDR and SFDVKD.

The rearrangement links TRBV12-3 or TRBV12-4 to TRBJ1-5, with TRBD1 as a possible D gene (5 bases). This CDR3 spans 16 amino acids. V gave up 3 bases and J gave up 3 bases, with 15 bases separating them. The CDR3 region is CASSFGGIGNNQPQHF. Written as DNA, the CDR3 is TGTGCCAGCAGTTTTGGGGGTATCGGGAACAATCAGCCCCAGCATTTT.

The chain has TRBV6-1 and TRBJ2-7; no definite D call. In germline, CDR1 is MNHNS, CDR2 SASEGT. The CDR3 runs to 12 residues. V was cut by 3 bases and J by 2 bases, with 5 bases left in between. CDR3: CASSDYTYEQYF. The CDR3 DNA reads TGTGCCAGCAGTGACTATACCTACGAGCAGTACTTC.